What follows is one TCR beta chain and its context. This sample is drawn from a study of cytomegalovirus exposure and HLA in healthy donors. Primers included in the PCR were 60 Vbeta and 13 Jbeta primers. Here immunoSEQ multiplex PCR was the method, and the copy in TCRdb shows in-frame clones only, minus some. The sample lists 90,000 to 150,000 clones; 65% to 85% were seen once. It was healthy bone marrow donors who served as donors. The CDR3 contains 15 residues. Germline trimming cut 6 bases from V and 2 bases from J; bases unmatched to any gene: 7. Germline V gene sequence: CDR1 SEHNR, CDR2 FQNEAQ (reference sequence).

Sequenced material: PBMCs. The rearrangement links TRBV7-9 to TRBJ2-3, with 8 nucleotides matching TRBD2. This TCR came from a man in his fifties in good health and CMV-seropositive. CDR3 region: CASRLSGSFTDTQYF. The CDR3 DNA sequence: TGTGCCAGCAGGTTAAGCGGGAGCTTCACAGATACGCAGTATTTT. The full variable domain, in which reference TRBV7-9 and TRBJ2-3 provide the parts outside the CDR3, is DTGVSQNPRHKITKRGQNVTFRCDPISEHNRLYWYRQTLGQGPEFLTYFQNEAQLEKSRLLSDRFSAERPKGSFSTLEIQRTEQGDSAMYLCASRLSGSFTDTQYFGPGTRLTVL.